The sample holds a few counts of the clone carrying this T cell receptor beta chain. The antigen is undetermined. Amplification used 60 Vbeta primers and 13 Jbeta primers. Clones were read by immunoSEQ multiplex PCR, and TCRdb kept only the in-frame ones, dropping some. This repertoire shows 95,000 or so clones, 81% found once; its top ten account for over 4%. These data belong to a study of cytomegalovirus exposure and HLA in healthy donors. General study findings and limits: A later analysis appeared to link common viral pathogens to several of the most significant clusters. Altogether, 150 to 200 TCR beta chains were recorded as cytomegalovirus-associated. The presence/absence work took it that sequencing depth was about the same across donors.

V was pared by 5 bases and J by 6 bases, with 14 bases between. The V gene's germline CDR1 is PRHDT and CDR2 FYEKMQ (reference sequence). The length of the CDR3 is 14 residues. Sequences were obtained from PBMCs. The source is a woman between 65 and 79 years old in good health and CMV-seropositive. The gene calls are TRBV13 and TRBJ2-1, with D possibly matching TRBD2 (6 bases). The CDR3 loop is CASSPASVTNEQFF. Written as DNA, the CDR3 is TGTGCCAGCAGCCCCGCTAGCGTTACCAATGAGCAGTTCTTC.